These 13 T cell receptor beta chains were all obtained from the same sample, sequenced in a study of radiotherapy plus CTLA-4 blockade in lung cancer. The protocol was immunoSEQ multiplex PCR, while the TCRdb copy is restricted to in-frame clones and leaves out a portion. The table lists about 46,000 clones, 79% of them singletons. This specimen was peripheral blood, taken from a patient treated with radiotherapy plus ipilimumab. Receptor source: a human donor with non-small cell lung cancer who had a complete response to radiotherapy plus ipilimumab.

The chain combines TRBV2 with TRBJ2-1; the match to TRBD2 covers 12 bases. V trimming: 8 bases; J trimming: 8 bases; junction bases outside the gene matches: 13. Germline-derived CDR1 and CDR2 are SNHLY and FYNNEI. This CDR3 region has 16 residues. The CDR3, as DNA: TGTGCCAGCTATGATGGGCTAGCGGGGGGGCCCTATGAGCAGTTCTTC. Its translation is CASYDGLAGGPYEQFF.

Concerning this clone itself: Other DNA variants within this sample encode the same CDR3. The chain couples TRBV6-4 to TRBJ1-1; TRBD1 matches 7 bases. After removal of 6 bases from V and 1 base from J, the junction contained 2 bases not matched to a gene. The CDR3 totals 13 residues. Germline loops: CDR1 MRHNA, CDR2 SNTAGT. CDR3 in amino acids: CASRRQGNTEAFF. DNA of the CDR3: TGTGCCAGCAGGAGACAGGGGAACACTGAAGCTTTCTTT.

The gene calls are TRBV5-1 and TRBJ1-4; D uncertain. The length of the CDR3 is 15 residues. V lost 1 base to trimming and J lost 6 bases, with 13 bases between them. The germline V gene has CDR1 SGHRS and CDR2 YFSETQ. The CDR3 nucleotides are TGCGCCAGCAGCTTGCTCGGGGATGAAGATGAAAAACTGTTTTTT. Residues: CASSLLGDEDEKLFF.

The chain has TRBV5-1 and TRBJ1-5; D might be TRBD1 (5 bases). Trimming pared 1 base from V and 2 bases from J, leaving 10 bases between. Germline CDR1 is SGHRS and CDR2 is YFSETQ. This CDR3 spans 15 amino acids. In DNA, the CDR3 is TGCGCCAGCAGCTTGCAGGGCAGGGGCAATCAGCCCCAGCATTTT. Protein: CASSLQGRGNQPQHF.

The chain employs TRBV5-1 and TRBJ1-4; perhaps TRBD1 as D (6 bases). V was trimmed by 3 bases and J by 4 bases, leaving 16 bases between them. CDR1 and CDR2 from the germline V gene are SGHRS and YFSETQ. The CDR3 runs to 16 residues. The CDR3 spells CASSSRLGAGNEKLFF. The CDR3 DNA reads TGCGCCAGCAGCTCACGACTGGGGGCAGGTAATGAAAAACTGTTTTTT.

The rearrangement joins TRBV7-8 to TRBJ1-1, with TRBD1 matching over 7 bases. With V trimmed by 5 bases and J by 1 base, 1 base remained unmatched. Germline lookup yields CDR1 SGHVS and CDR2 FQNEAQ. The CDR3 consists of 13 residues. DNA for the CDR3: TGTGCCAGCAGCCGACAGGGGAACACTGAAGCTTTCTTT. Residues: CASSRQGNTEAFF.

The rearrangement links TRBV6-5 to TRBJ2-5; 7 bases are shared with TRBD2. This CDR3 comprises 14 residues. The V and J ends lost 4 bases and 4 bases, in that order; junction bases with no gene match: 6. CDR1 is MNHEY and CDR2 is SVGAGI in the germline V gene. The CDR3 nucleotides are TGTGCCAGCAGTTCGGGACGGGAGGTAGAGACCCAGTACTTC. It codes for CASSSGREVETQYF.

The chain combines TRBV7-2 with TRBJ2-2, with D possibly TRBD2 on 6 matching bases. Germline V gene data show CDR1 as SGHTA and CDR2 as FQGNSA. The CDR3 is 14 amino acids. V lost 7 bases to trimming and J lost 2 bases, with 11 bases between them. CDR3 DNA: TGTGCCAGCAAGCGGGTGATAAACACCGGGGAGCTGTTTTTT. As protein: CASKRVINTGELFF.

Points on this clone: Distinct nucleotide sequences in the sample also encode this CDR3. J is TRBJ2-7 and V is TRBV15; 10 bases fit TRBD2. V lost 5 bases, J lost 3 bases, and 4 bases stayed unmatched. CDR3 length: 14 amino acids. Germline V CDR1 and CDR2: LNHNV, YYDKDF (reference sequence). In DNA, the CDR3 is TGTGCCACCAGCCGATCTAGCGGGAGCTACGAGCAGTACGTC. As protein: CATSRSSGSYEQYV.

Regarding this clone: Compared with germline, one end of the junction differs, possibly owing to a read error. The chain joins TRBV4-3 to TRBJ2-1; no reliable D call. Germline lookup yields CDR1 LGHNA and CDR2 YSLEER. The CDR3 covers 15 residues. Here the CDR3 reads CASSQSARSNNEQFF. DNA for the CDR3: TGCGCCAGCAGCCAAAGCGCCCGCTCCAACAATGAGCAGTTCTTC.

The chain has TRBV7-2 and TRBJ2-7; 8 bases are a match to TRBD2. Germline V CDR1 and CDR2: SGHTA, FQGNSA. V gave up 5 bases and J gave up 1 base; unmatched junction bases: 4. The CDR3 has 14 amino acids. The CDR3 here is CASSPGGASYEQYF. The CDR3 DNA follows: TGTGCCAGCAGCCCCGGGGGGGCTTCCTACGAGCAGTACTTC.

CDR3 in amino acids: CASRTSGGWDTQYF. CDR3 sequence (DNA): TGCGCCAGCCGGACTAGCGGGGGGTGGGATACGCAGTATTTT. The chain employs TRBV5-1 and TRBJ2-3, with TRBD2 identical over 14 bases. The germline V gene has CDR1 SGHRS and CDR2 YFSETQ. The CDR3 extends over 14 amino acids. V lost 7 bases, J lost 6 bases, and 4 bases stayed unmatched.

The chain has TRBV11-2 and TRBJ1-2, with 8 bases fitting TRBD1. This CDR3 comprises 15 residues. The germline V gene encodes CDR1 SGHAT and CDR2 FQNNGV. V was pared by 5 bases and J by 8 bases, with 13 bases of the junction left unmatched. CDR3 sequence: CASSPVGTGRYGYTF. The CDR3 DNA follows: TGTGCCAGCAGCCCAGTAGGGACAGGCCGCTACGGCTACACCTTC. Complete variable domain (other parts from reference TRBV11-2 and TRBJ1-2): EAGVAQSPRYKIIEKRQSVAFWCNPISGHATLYWYQQILGQGPKLLIQFQNNGVVDDSQLPKDRFSAERLKGVDSTLKIQPAKLEDSAVYLCASSPVGTGRYGYTFGSGTRLTVV.